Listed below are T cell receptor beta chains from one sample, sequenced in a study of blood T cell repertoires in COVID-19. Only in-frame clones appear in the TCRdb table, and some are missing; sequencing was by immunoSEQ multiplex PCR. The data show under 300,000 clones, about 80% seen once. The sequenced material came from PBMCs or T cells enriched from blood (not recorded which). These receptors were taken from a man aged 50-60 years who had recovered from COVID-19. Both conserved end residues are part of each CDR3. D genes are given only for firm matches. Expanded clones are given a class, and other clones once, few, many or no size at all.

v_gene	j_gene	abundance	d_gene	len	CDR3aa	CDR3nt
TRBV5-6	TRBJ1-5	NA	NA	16	CASSLGSGGGSVPQHF	TGTGCCAGCAGCTTGGGATCGGGGGGGGGATCCGTCCCCCAGCATTTT
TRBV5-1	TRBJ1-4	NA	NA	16	CASSFSGAPGNEKLFF	TGCGCCAGCAGCTTTTCAGGGGCGCCGGGTAATGAAAAACTGTTTTTT
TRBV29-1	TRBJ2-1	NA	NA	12	CSVVNAANEQFF	TGCAGCGTTGTGAATGCGGCCAATGAGCAGTTCTTC
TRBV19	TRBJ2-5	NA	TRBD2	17	CATIGKQLAGGQETQYF	TGTGCCACAATAGGAAAGCAACTAGCGGGAGGTCAAGAGACCCAGTACTTC
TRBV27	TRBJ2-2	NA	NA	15	CASSPRGGGTGELFF	TGTGCCAGCAGCCCCCGCGGGGGCGGAACCGGGGAGCTGTTTTTT
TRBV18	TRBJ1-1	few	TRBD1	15	CASSPWTGPNTEAFF	TGTGCCAGCTCACCTTGGACAGGCCCGAACACTGAAGCTTTCTTT
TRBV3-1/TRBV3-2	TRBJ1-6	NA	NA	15	CASSQDAPSDSPLHF	TGTGCCAGCAGCCAAGATGCCCCGTCGGATTCACCCCTCCACTTT
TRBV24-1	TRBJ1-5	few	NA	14	CATSDPYSDQPQHF	TGTGCCACCAGTGATCCTTACTCCGATCAGCCCCAGCATTTT
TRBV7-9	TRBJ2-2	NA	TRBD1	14	CASSFAGTAGELFF	TGTGCCAGCAGCTTCGCAGGGACAGCCGGGGAGCTGTTTTTT
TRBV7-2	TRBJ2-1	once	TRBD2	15	CASSTLAGDYNEQFF	TGTGCCAGCAGCACCTTAGCGGGAGATTACAATGAGCAGTTCTTC
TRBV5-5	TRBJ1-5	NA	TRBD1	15	CASSFSPTGGQPQHF	TGTGCCAGCAGCTTTAGTCCGACAGGGGGTCAGCCCCAGCATTTT
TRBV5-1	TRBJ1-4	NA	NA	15	CASSPGGTRGEKLFF	TGCGCCAGCAGCCCAGGTGGGACAAGAGGGGAAAAACTGTTTTTT
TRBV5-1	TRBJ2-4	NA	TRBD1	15	CASSSMTGAKNIQYF	TGCGCCAGCAGCTCCATGACAGGGGCCAAAAACATTCAGTACTTC
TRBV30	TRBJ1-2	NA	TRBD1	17	CAWTPGQGKNLPYGYTF	TGTGCCTGGACCCCGGGACAGGGAAAAAACTTACCGTATGGCTACACCTTC
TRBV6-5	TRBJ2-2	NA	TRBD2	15	CASSHTSGTTGELFF	TGTGCCAGCAGTCACACTAGCGGGACCACCGGGGAGCTGTTTTTT
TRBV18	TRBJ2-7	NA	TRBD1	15	CASSPPGQGPGEQYF	TGTGCCAGCTCACCACCGGGACAGGGGCCGGGGGAGCAGTACTTC
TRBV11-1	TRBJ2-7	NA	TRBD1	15	CASSEPGQGAHEQYF	TGTGCCAGCAGCGAACCGGGACAGGGGGCCCACGAGCAGTACTTC
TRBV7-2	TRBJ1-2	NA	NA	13	CASSPAGYYGYTF	TGTGCCAGCAGCCCCGCGGGGTACTATGGCTACACCTTC
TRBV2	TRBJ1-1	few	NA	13	CASREGMYTEAFF	TGTGCCAGCAGGGAGGGGATGTACACTGAAGCTTTCTTT
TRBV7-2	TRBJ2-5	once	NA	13	CASSLIGVETQYF	TGTGCCAGCAGCTTAATAGGGGTGGAGACCCAGTACTTC
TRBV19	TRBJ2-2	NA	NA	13	CASSPGPAGELFF	TGTGCCAGTAGCCCAGGGCCGGCCGGGGAGCTGTTTTTT
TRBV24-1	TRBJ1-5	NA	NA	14	CATGPESRNQPQHF	TGTGCCACCGGTCCGGAGTCGCGCAATCAGCCCCAGCATTTT
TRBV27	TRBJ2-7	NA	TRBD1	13	CASSRDRGYEQYF	TGTGCCAGCAGCCGGGACAGGGGATACGAGCAGTACTTC
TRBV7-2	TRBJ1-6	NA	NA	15	CASSLEQGLGSPLHF	TGTGCCAGCAGCTTAGAGCAGGGACTCGGATCACCCCTCCACTTT
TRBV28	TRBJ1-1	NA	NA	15	CASREGGAGNTEAFF	TGTGCCAGCCGGGAGGGGGGCGCGGGGAACACTGAAGCTTTCTTT
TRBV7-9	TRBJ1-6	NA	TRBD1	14	CASSLAQGDSPLHF	TGTGCCAGCAGCTTAGCACAGGGGGATTCACCCCTCCACTTT
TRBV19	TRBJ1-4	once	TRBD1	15	CASSRPGQGAEKLFF	TGTGCCAGTAGCCGGCCGGGACAGGGGGCGGAAAAACTGTTTTTT
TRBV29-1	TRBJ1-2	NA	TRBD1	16	CSVNRHGTGERNGYTF	TGCAGCGTTAACCGCCACGGGACAGGGGAACGCAATGGCTACACCTTC
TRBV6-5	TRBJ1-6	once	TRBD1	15	CASLVLGTGNSPLHF	TGTGCCAGTCTTGTTTTAGGGACAGGGAATTCACCCCTCCACTTT
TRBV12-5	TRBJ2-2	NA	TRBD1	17	CASGLGTGGFNTGELFF	TGTGCTAGTGGTTTGGGGACAGGGGGCTTTAACACCGGGGAGCTGTTTTTT
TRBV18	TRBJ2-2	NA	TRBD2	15	CASSPSLAGHGELFF	TGTGCCAGCTCACCAAGCCTAGCGGGACACGGGGAGCTGTTTTTT
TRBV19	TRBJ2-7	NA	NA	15	CASSMTTVITHEQYF	TGTGCCAGTAGTATGACGACAGTAATAACCCACGAGCAGTACTTC
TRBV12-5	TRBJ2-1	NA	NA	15	CASGLGVGQSSDPIF	TGTGCTAGTGGTTTGGGAGTAGGACAGTCCTCGGACCCGATCTTC
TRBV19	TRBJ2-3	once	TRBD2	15	CASSPSGRHTDTQYF	TGTGCCAGTAGCCCAAGCGGGAGGCACACAGATACGCAGTATTTT
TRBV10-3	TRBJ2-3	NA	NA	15	CAISEGAGGTDTQYF	TGTGCCATCAGTGAGGGGGCAGGGGGCACAGATACGCAGTATTTT
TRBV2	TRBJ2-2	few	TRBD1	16	CASTKTGLSNTGELFF	TGTGCCAGCACAAAGACAGGGCTAAGTAACACCGGGGAGCTGTTTTTT
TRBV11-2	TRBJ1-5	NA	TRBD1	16	CASSFGQAGSNQPQHF	TGTGCCAGCAGCTTCGGACAGGCGGGGTCAAATCAGCCCCAGCATTTT
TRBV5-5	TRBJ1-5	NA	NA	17	CASSSSRTPYSNQPQHF	TGTGCCAGCAGCTCGTCTCGGACACCTTATAGCAATCAGCCCCAGCATTTT
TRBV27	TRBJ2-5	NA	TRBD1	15	CASSPGQLLQETQYF	TGTGCCAGCAGTCCGGGACAGCTACTACAAGAGACCCAGTACTTC
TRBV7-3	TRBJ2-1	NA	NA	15	CASSLELSSYNEQFF	TGTGCCAGCAGCTTAGAACTAAGCTCCTACAATGAGCAGTTCTTC
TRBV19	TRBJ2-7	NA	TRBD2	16	CASSITRTSGSAEQYF	TGTGCCAGTAGTATAACCCGGACTAGCGGGAGCGCCGAGCAGTACTTC
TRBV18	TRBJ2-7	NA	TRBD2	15	CASSPEAGETYEQYF	TGTGCCAGCTCACCAGAAGCGGGAGAAACCTACGAGCAGTACTTC
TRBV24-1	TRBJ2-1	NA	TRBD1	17	CATSEGDRGLTYNEQFF	TGTGCCACCAGTGAAGGCGACAGGGGCCTTACGTACAATGAGCAGTTCTTC
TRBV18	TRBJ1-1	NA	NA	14	CASSPTGLNTEAFF	TGTGCCAGCTCACCAACAGGCTTGAACACTGAAGCTTTCTTT